This T cell receptor beta chain derives from a study of T cells in women clearing cervical HPV infection. Turning to the study itself: Cases were women with histologically confirmed HPV16-related CIN3 or worse, including a couple of invasive cancers.

Only in-frame clones appear in the TCRdb table, and some are missing; sequencing was by immunoSEQ multiplex PCR. The sample table sets out around 18,000 clones. The V gene's germline CDR1 is KGHSH and CDR2 LQKENI. CDR3 length: 15 residues. Unmatched junction bases numbered 3, after V lost 3 bases and J lost 2 bases. This clone ranks as medium-sized in terms of frequency. The CDR3 end is not reached by the read, which stops 3 residues before it; the germline J gene fills it in. This CDR3 is also generated by other DNA sequences in the sample. The sample comprised blood buffy coat. The sequence came from a woman aged 18 to 75 with a cervical HPV16 infection that either progressed to CIN3+ or cleared (not recorded which). The chain carries TRBV18 and TRBJ1-5, with 8 bases fitting TRBD1. The CDR3 bases that were read are TGTGCCAGCTCACCTGACAGGGGTGGCAATCAGCCC. The encoded protein is CASSPDRGGNQP. The CDR3 in full is CASSPDRGGNQPQHF. Using reference TRBV18 and TRBJ1-5 for the parts outside the CDR3, the full variable domain is NAGVMQNPRHLVRRRGQEARLRCSPMKGHSHVYWYRQLPEEGLKFMVYLQKENIIDESGMPKERFSAEFPKEGPSILRIQQVVRGDSAAYFCASSPDRGGNQPQHFGDGTRLSIL.